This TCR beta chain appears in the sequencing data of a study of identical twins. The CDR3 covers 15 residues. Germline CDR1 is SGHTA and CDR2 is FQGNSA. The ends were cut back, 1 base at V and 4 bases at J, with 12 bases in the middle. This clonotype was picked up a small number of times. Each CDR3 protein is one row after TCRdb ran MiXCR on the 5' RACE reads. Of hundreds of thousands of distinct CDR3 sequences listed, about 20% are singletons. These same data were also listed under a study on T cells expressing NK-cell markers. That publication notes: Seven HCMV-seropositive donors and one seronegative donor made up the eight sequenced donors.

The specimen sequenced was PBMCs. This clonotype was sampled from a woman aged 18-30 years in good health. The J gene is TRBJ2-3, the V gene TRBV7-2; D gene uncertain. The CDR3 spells CASSLVVKGPDTQYF. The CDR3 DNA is TGTGCCAGCAGCTTAGTTGTTAAGGGCCCAGATACGCAGTATTTT. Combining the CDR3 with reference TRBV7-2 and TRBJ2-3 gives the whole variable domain GAGVSQSPSNKVTEKGKDVELRCDPISGHTALYWYRQSLGQGLEFLIYFQGNSAPDKSGLPSDRFSAERTGGSVSTLTIQRTQQEDSAVYLCASSLVVKGPDTQYFGPGTRLTVL.